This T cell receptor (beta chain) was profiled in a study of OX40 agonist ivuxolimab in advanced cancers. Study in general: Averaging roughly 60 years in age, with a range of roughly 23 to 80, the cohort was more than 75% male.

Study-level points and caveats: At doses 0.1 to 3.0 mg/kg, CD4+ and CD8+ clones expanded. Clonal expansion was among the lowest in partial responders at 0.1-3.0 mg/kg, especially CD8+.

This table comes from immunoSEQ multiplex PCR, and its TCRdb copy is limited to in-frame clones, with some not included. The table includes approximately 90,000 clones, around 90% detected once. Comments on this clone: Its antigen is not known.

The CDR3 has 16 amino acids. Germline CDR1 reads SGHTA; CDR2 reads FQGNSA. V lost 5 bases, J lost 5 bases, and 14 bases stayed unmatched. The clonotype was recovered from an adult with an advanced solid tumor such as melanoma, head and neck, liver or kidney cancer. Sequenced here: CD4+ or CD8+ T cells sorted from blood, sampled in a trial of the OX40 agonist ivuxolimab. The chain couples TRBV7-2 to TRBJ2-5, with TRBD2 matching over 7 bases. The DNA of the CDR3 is TGTGCCAGCAGCATAAGCAGCGGGAATGCGTTGGAGACCCAGTACTTC. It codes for CASSISSGNALETQYF.